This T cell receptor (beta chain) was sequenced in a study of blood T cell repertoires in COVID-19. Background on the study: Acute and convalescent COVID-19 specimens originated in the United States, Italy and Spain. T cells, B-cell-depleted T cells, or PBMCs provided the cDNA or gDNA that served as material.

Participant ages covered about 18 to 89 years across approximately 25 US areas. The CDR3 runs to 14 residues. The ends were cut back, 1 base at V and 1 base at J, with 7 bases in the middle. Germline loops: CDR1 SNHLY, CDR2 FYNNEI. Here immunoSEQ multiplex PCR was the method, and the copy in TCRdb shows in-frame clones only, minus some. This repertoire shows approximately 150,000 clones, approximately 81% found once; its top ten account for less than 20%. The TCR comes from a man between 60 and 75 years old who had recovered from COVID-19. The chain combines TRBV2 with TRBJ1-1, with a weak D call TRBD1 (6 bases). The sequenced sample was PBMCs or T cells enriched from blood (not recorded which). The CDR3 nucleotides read TGTGCCAGCAGTGAAGGGACAGAGAACACTGAAGCTTTCTTT. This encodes CASSEGTENTEAFF.